The 3 T cell receptor beta chains below were found in one sample sequenced in a study of cytomegalovirus exposure and HLA in healthy donors. The study ran its PCR with 60 Vbeta and 13 Jbeta primers. Clones were sequenced by immunoSEQ multiplex PCR, and TCRdb holds only the in-frame ones, with some missing. The sample carries around 130,000 clones, roughly 8.6% recorded once. Sequenced material: PBMCs. These receptors came from a woman aged 40 to 50 in good health and CMV-seropositive.

The rearrangement uses TRBV5-6 and TRBJ1-2; D is unclear. This CDR3 spans 15 amino acids. Germline V lookup: CDR1 SGHDT, CDR2 YYEEEE. The V end lost 0 bases, the J end lost 3 bases, and 12 bases lay between the germline ends. The CDR3 DNA reads as TGTGCCAGCAGCTTGGAACCGGGAATTTACTATGGCTACACCTTC. Translation gives CASSLEPGIYYGYTF.

The gene calls are TRBV30 and TRBJ1-6, with 7 bases matching TRBD1. Germline lookup yields CDR1 GTSNPN and CDR2 SVGIG (reference sequence). Trimming took 0 bases from V and 0 from J; bases not matched to a gene: 8. The CDR3 covers 18 residues. Here the CDR3 DNA reads TGTGCCTGGAGTGTACGGGAGGGGGCGAGCTCCTATAATTCACCCCTCCACTTT. It is translated as CAWSVREGASSYNSPLHF.

This chain joins TRBV2 and TRBJ1-2; D might be TRBD1 (6 bases). The germline CDR1 and CDR2 sequences are SNHLY and FYNNEI. V was shortened by 5 bases and J by 8 bases, with 12 bases between the two germline ends. The CDR3 contains 12 residues. The CDR3 is CASSLTGEGYTF. CDR3 in DNA: TGTGCCAGCAGTCTGACAGGTGAAGGCTACACCTTC. Variable domain in full (rest from reference TRBV2 and TRBJ1-2): EPEVTQTPSHQVTQMGQEVILRCVPISNHLYFYWYRQILGQKVEFLVSFYNNEISEKSEIFDDQFSVERPDGSNFTLKIRSTKLEDSAMYFCASSLTGEGYTFGSGTRLTVV.